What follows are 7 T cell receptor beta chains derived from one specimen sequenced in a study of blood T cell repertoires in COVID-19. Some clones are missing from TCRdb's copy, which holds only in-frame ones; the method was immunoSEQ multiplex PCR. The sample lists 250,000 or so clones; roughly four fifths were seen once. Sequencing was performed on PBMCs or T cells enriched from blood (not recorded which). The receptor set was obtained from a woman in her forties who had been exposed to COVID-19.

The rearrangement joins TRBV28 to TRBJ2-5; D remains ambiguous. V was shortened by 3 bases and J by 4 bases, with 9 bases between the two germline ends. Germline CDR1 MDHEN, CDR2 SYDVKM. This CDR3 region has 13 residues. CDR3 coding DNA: TGTGCCAGCAGTTTGCGCCCCGTAGAGACCCAGTACTTC. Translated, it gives CASSLRPVETQYF.

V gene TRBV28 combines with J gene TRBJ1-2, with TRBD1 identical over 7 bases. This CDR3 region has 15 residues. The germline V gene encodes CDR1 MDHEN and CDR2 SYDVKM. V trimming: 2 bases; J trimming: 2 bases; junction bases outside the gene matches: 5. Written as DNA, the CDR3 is TGTGCCAGCAGTTTACCCGGGACAGCGAACTATGGCTACACCTTC. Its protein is CASSLPGTANYGYTF.

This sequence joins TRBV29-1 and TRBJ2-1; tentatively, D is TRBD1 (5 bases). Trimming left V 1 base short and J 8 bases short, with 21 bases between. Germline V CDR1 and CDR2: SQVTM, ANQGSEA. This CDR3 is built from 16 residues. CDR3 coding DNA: TGCAGCGTTGAAGTGGGGCCTTCCCACTCTTACGATGAGCAGTTCTTC. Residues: CSVEVGPSHSYDEQFF.

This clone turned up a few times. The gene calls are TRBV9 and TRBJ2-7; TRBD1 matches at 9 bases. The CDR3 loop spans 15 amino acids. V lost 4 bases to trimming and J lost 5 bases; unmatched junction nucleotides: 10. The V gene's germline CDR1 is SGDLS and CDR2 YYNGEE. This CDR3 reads CASSSPDRGLHEQYF. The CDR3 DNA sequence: TGTGCCAGCAGCTCCCCGGACAGGGGACTCCACGAGCAGTACTTC.

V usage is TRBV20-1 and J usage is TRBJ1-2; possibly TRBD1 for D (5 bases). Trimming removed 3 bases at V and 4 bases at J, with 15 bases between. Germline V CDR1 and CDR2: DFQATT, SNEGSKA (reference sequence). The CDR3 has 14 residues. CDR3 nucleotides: TGCAGTGCTAGTCCACTTCAGGGACTCTATGGCTACACCTTC. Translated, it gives CSASPLQGLYGYTF.

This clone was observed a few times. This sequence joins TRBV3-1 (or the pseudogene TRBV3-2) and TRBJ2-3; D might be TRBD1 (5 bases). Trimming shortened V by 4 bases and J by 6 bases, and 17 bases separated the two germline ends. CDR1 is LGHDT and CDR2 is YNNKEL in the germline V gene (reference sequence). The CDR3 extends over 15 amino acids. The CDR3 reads CASSLRSRVGDTQYF. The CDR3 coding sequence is TGTGCCAGCAGCCTGAGGAGCAGGGTGGGGGATACGCAGTATTTT.

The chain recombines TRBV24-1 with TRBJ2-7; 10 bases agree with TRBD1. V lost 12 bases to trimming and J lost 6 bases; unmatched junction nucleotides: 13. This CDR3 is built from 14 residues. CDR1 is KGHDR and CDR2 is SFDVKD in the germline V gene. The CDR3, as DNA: TGTGCCTCATCGGAACGGGGACAGGGGTTCGAGCAGTACTTC. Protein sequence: CASSERGQGFEQYF.